These 11 T cell receptor beta chains originate from one sample sequenced in a study of T cell repertoires in ileal Crohn's disease. Time point reported: neoterminal ileum biopsy at postoperative endoscopy, about 6 months after surgery. Method: immunoSEQ multiplex PCR; TCRdb's copy keeps in-frame clones and lacks some. Of nearly 11,000 clones listed, 70% to 80% are singletons. Source material: ileal tissue. The receptors shown here come from an adult with Crohn's disease.

The rearrangement joins TRBV11-2 to TRBJ2-7; 8 bases match TRBD1. With V trimmed by 5 bases and J by 4 bases, 19 bases remained unmatched. CDR1 and CDR2 from the germline V gene are SGHAT and FQNNGV. The CDR3 extends over 18 amino acids. The CDR3 protein is CASSPINRDRNHRYEQYF. CDR3 DNA sequence: TGTGCCAGCAGCCCAATCAACCGGGACAGGAACCACCGGTACGAGCAGTACTTC.

The genes are TRBV2 and TRBJ2-7; no clear D gene. The CDR3 loop spans 13 amino acids. V was pared by 3 bases and J by 0 bases, with 6 bases between. Per germline, CDR1 SNHLY and CDR2 FYNNEI. The CDR3 here is CASSEYSSYEQYF. CDR3 DNA: TGTGCCAGCAGTGAGTACAGCTCCTACGAGCAGTACTTC.

V gene TRBV2 combines with J gene TRBJ2-3; tentative D call: TRBD1 (6 bases). V was trimmed by 4 bases and J by 0 bases, leaving 11 bases between them. Germline V lookup: CDR1 SNHLY, CDR2 FYNNEI. This CDR3 has 15 amino acids. CDR3 protein: CASSVRTASTDTQYF. DNA for the CDR3: TGTGCCAGCAGTGTTAGGACAGCTAGCACAGATACGCAGTATTTT.

The rearrangement links TRBV7-8 to TRBJ1-6, with D tentatively TRBD1 (5 bases). V shed 1 base and J shed 10 bases, with 14 bases lying between them. CDR1 and CDR2 (germline): SGHVS, FQNEAQ. The CDR3 consists of 15 residues. CDR3 DNA: TGTGCCAGCAGCTTAGAGGCCGGGGGGTTCTCACCCCTCCACTTT. This sequence encodes CASSLEAGGFSPLHF.

The chain employs TRBV28 and TRBJ2-7, with a possible D match to TRBD1 (5 bases). Germline V gene lookup returns CDR1 MDHEN and CDR2 SYDVKM. V gave up 3 bases and J gave up 1 base, with 13 bases separating them. CDR3 length: 15 residues. Written as DNA, the CDR3 is TGTGCCAGCAGTTTCGGGCAGGGCCTTTCCTACGAGCAGTACTTC. Amino acids: CASSFGQGLSYEQYF.

The rearrangement uses TRBV18 and TRBJ1-2; D possibly corresponds to TRBD1 (5 bases). The germline V gene has CDR1 KGHSH and CDR2 LQKENI. The ends were cut back, 4 bases at V and 8 bases at J, with 14 bases in the middle. The CDR3 sequence is 13 residues long. The DNA for the CDR3 is TGTGCCAGCTCACAATCGGACACGCGCGGCTACACCTTC. It translates to CASSQSDTRGYTF.

The rearrangement links TRBV2 to TRBJ2-7; tentative D call: TRBD1 (6 bases). V was cut by 4 bases and J by 6 bases, with 28 bases left in between. This CDR3 is built from 18 residues. CDR1 is SNHLY and CDR2 is FYNNEI in the germline V gene. CDR3 amino acids: CASSVPRGTHQNVIEQYF. The DNA of the CDR3 is TGTGCCAGCAGTGTACCCAGGGGTACCCACCAGAATGTCATCGAGCAGTACTTC. The full variable domain, in which reference TRBV2 and TRBJ2-7 provide the parts outside the CDR3, is EPEVTQTPSHQVTQMGQEVILRCVPISNHLYFYWYRQILGQKVEFLVSFYNNEISEKSEIFDDQFSVERPDGSNFTLKIRSTKLEDSAMYFCASSVPRGTHQNVIEQYFGPGTRLTVT.

This clone was seen just once. The gene calls are TRBV5-4 and TRBJ1-6, with a weak D call TRBD1 (6 bases). This CDR3 comprises 15 residues. Germline values: CDR1 SGHNT, CDR2 YYREEE (reference sequence). V was shortened by 4 bases and J by 9 bases, with 17 bases between the two germline ends. CDR3 region: CASSPSVGATSPLHF. The CDR3 bases are TGTGCCAGCAGCCCCTCAGTGGGGGCGACTTCACCCCTCCACTTT.

In this sample, this clone turned up a few times. V gene TRBV5-1 combines with J gene TRBJ2-1; 10 nucleotides align to TRBD1. With 4 bases clipped from V and 10 bases from J, the junction kept 11 bases outside the gene matches. Germline lookup yields CDR1 SGHRS and CDR2 YFSETQ. The CDR3 extends over 15 amino acids. The chain's CDR3 is CASSPWTGGVGEQFF. The DNA for the CDR3 is TGCGCCAGCAGCCCCTGGACAGGGGGGGTTGGAGAGCAGTTCTTC. Using reference TRBV5-1 and TRBJ2-1 for the parts outside the CDR3, the full variable domain is KAGVTQTPRYLIKTRGQQVTLSCSPISGHRSVSWYQQTPGQGLQFLFEYFSETQRNKGNFPGRFSGRQFSNSRSEMNVSTLELGDSALYLCASSPWTGGVGEQFFGPGTRLTVL.

This chain joins TRBV18 and TRBJ1-5, with a weak D call TRBD1 (6 bases). CDR1 and CDR2 from the germline V gene are KGHSH and LQKENI. The CDR3 runs 14 residues. V was shortened by 6 bases and J by 5 bases, with 14 bases between the two germline ends. The CDR3 nucleotides are TGTGCCAGCTCCCTGCCAGGGGACCATCAGCCCCAGCATTTT. As protein: CASSLPGDHQPQHF.

The table lists this clone with a count of one. The rearrangement joins TRBV4-1 to TRBJ1-5, with 7 bases lining up with TRBD1. The CDR3 loop spans 15 amino acids. Per germline, CDR1 MGHRA and CDR2 YSYEKL. Trimming removed 2 bases from V and 5 bases from J; junction bases left unmatched: 6. CDR3 bases: TGCGCCAGCAGCCAATTTGGACAGGAGGATCAGCCCCAGCATTTT. Protein sequence: CASSQFGQEDQPQHF.